This T cell receptor beta chain comes out of a study of blood T cell repertoires in COVID-19. Study-wide context: The cDNA or gDNA used as material had been derived from T cells, B-cell-depleted T cells, or PBMCs.

Sequenced by immunoSEQ multiplex PCR; TCRdb stores in-frame clones only, minus some. This table holds around 180,000 clones, under 90% found once. The length of the CDR3 is 14 residues. From germline, CDR1 is SGHNT and CDR2 YYREEE (reference sequence). The junction had 8 bases not matched to a gene; V was cut back by 4 bases and J by 7 bases. V gene TRBV5-4 combines with J gene TRBJ2-1; 7 bases are shared with TRBD1. This receptor was identified in a man aged 45-65 years who had recovered from COVID-19. Material for sequencing was PBMCs or T cells enriched from blood (not recorded which). CDR3 residues: CASSLRDRENEQFF. The CDR3 DNA is TGTGCCAGCAGCCTCCGGGACAGAGAAAATGAGCAGTTCTTC. Using reference TRBV5-4 and TRBJ2-1 for the parts outside the CDR3, the full variable domain is ETGVTQSPTHLIKTRGQQVTLRCSSQSGHNTVSWYQQALGQGPQFIFQYYREEENGRGNFPPRFSGLQFPNYSSELNVNALELDDSALYLCASSLRDRENEQFFGPGTRLTVL.